The 32 T cell receptor beta chains in this list originate from one sample, sequenced in a study of regulatory T cells in long-lasting Graves disease (dated by TCRdb to the early 2020s). In light of the paper, this sample's time point label describes: newly diagnosed GD, antithyroid drugs for less than 3 months. RNA was extracted from PBMCs in TRIzol for both TCR sequencing and RNA sequencing. The method behind the library was multiplex PCR. The data were produced on an Illumina HiSeq 4000. To build TCR beta libraries, CDR3 regions were amplified by Arm-PCR using iRepertoire HTBI primers. The public reads were reprocessed in TCRdb via fastp at Q25 and MiXCR, keeping in-frame beta chains. Rows merge per CDR3 protein into single entries with the most common DNA and genes. The sample records 200,000 to 250,000 distinct CDR3 sequences, about 19% of which are singletons. About 15% of the sample comes from the top ten.

The specimen comprised peripheral blood mononuclear cells (PBMCs), sampled at new diagnosis, from a patient treated with antithyroid drugs. The receptors were sampled from a female donor with Graves disease.

In the case of this clonotype: This may be a read error, as it is one base from a much larger clone. This chain links TRBV10-3 with TRBJ2-1, with D possibly TRBD1 on 5 matching bases. The CDR3 contains 13 residues. Per germline, CDR1 ENHRY and CDR2 SYGVKD. CDR3 sequence: CAISESSRGERFF. Written as DNA, the CDR3 is TGTGCCATCAGTGAGTCGAGTAGGGGTGAGCGGTTCTTC.

This clonotype was recorded at least ten times. The chain carries TRBV3-1 and TRBJ2-2, with D maybe TRBD1 (6 bases). Deletions cut 6 bases from V and 4 bases from J, with 9 bases between. Germline values: CDR1 LGHDT, CDR2 YNNKEL (reference sequence). The CDR3 has 13 amino acids. The CDR3 is CASRHRVTGELFF. The DNA for the CDR3 is TGTGCCAGCAGACACAGGGTCACCGGGGAGCTGTTTTTT.

The J gene is TRBJ1-3, the V gene TRBV5-1; D gene uncertain. Trimming stripped 5 bases from V and 0 bases from J, with 15 bases between. The CDR3 spans 16 residues. Germline V gene sequence: CDR1 SGHRS, CDR2 YFSETQ. In DNA form, the CDR3 reads TGCGCCAGCAGTTCCGCCCCCGGCCTCTCTGGAAACACCATATATTTT. Translating it yields CASSSAPGLSGNTIYF.

This clonotype has at least ten counts. The V gene is TRBV27, the J gene TRBJ2-1, with a tentative D call TRBD1 (6 bases). In germline, CDR1 is MNHEY, CDR2 SMNVEV (reference sequence). The ends were cut back, 6 bases at V and 7 bases at J, with 16 bases in the middle. The CDR3 runs 14 residues. The CDR3 nucleotides read TGTGCCAGCAGCCCCAGTCACAGGGTGAATGAGCAGTTCTTC. Encoded protein: CASSPSHRVNEQFF.

This clonotype was seen many times. The J gene is TRBJ2-7, the V gene TRBV20-1; 11 bases match TRBD1. V trimming: 4 bases; J trimming: 5 bases; junction bases outside the gene matches: 4. There are 13 residues in the CDR3. Germline CDR1 is DFQATT and CDR2 is SNEGSKA (reference sequence). CDR3 sequence: CSAKDRGPNEQYF. The CDR3, as DNA: TGCAGTGCTAAGGACAGGGGGCCCAACGAGCAGTACTTC.

This clonotype was recorded a few times. The chain combines TRBV15 with TRBJ2-1, with 8 bases that match TRBD2. The CDR3 is 16 residues long. The germline CDR1 and CDR2 sequences are LNHNV and YYDKDF (reference sequence). Unmatched junction bases numbered 12, after V lost 1 base and J lost 10 bases. CDR3 bases: TGTGCCACCAGCAGAGTACTTTTGAGCGGGAGTCAGGAGCAGTTCTTC. It translates to CATSRVLLSGSQEQFF.

The chain uses TRBV7-3 and TRBJ2-3; 12 positions match TRBD2. The V gene end was trimmed by 2 bases and the J gene end by 4 bases; junction bases not matched to a gene: 13. The CDR3 is made up of 19 amino acids. The germline gives CDR1 SGHTA, CDR2 FQGTGA. The CDR3 DNA follows: TGTGCCAGCAGCTTAGGCCTAGCGGGGGGGCCTGGTCTTCCAGATACGCAGTATTTT. This gives the protein CASSLGLAGGPGLPDTQYF.

The sample holds many counts of this clonotype. The J gene is TRBJ2-7, the V gene TRBV20-1, with 7 bases lining up with TRBD1. Trimming removed 5 bases from V and 2 bases from J; junction bases left unmatched: 9. There are 14 residues in the CDR3. Germline V gene sequence: CDR1 DFQATT, CDR2 SNEGSKA (reference sequence). The CDR3 DNA reads as TGCAGTGCTGAAGACAGGGTGGGAGCCTACGAGCAGTACTTC. It specifies CSAEDRVGAYEQYF.

This clonotype was detected a few times. The chain joins TRBV7-9 to TRBJ2-1; D assignment may be TRBD1 or TRBD2 (5 bases each). This CDR3 is 16 amino acids long. Germline CDR1 is SEHNR and CDR2 is FQNEAQ (reference sequence). The ends were cut back, 11 bases at V and 5 bases at J, with 25 bases in the middle. CDR3 residues: CACTKPPGREDNEQFF. CDR3 coding DNA: TGTGCCTGCACCAAACCGCCGGGACGAGAAGACAATGAGCAGTTCTTC. The complete variable domain, with remaining parts taken from reference TRBV7-9 and TRBJ2-1, reads DTGVSQNPRHKITKRGQNVTFRCDPISEHNRLYWYRQTLGQGPEFLTYFQNEAQLEKSRLLSDRFSAERPKGSFSTLEIQRTEQGDSAMYLCACTKPPGREDNEQFFGPGTRLTVL.

This clonotype was seen at least ten times. CDR3 DNA sequence: TGTGCCAGCAGTCCCCGGGGACCTTACTATGGCTACACCTTC. Encoded protein: CASSPRGPYYGYTF. The gene calls are TRBV6-1 and TRBJ1-2, with D possibly being TRBD1 (5 bases). The CDR3 length is 14 residues. The germline gives CDR1 MNHNS, CDR2 SASEGT. The V gene lost 5 bases and the J gene lost 3 bases, with 13 bases spanning the gap.

V and J are TRBV5-1 and TRBJ2-7; 10 positions match TRBD1. This CDR3 has 14 residues. CDR1 and CDR2 from the germline V gene are SGHRS and YFSETQ. V was clipped by 2 bases and J by 6 bases; unmatched bases: 5. The CDR3 here is CASSFGTGVPEQYF. In DNA, the CDR3 is TGCGCCAGCAGCTTCGGGACAGGGGTCCCCGAGCAGTACTTC.

Comments on this clonotype: Possible read error: a much larger clone is one base away. The chain couples TRBV6-2 or TRBV6-3 to TRBJ2-7; D perhaps matches TRBD1 (6 bases). Germline CDR1 reads MNHEY; CDR2 reads SVGEGT. The CDR3 is made up of 14 amino acids. The chain's CDR3 is CVSSEDRFVHEQYF. Written as DNA, the CDR3 is TGTGTCAGCAGTGAGGACAGATTCGTCCACGAGCAGTACTTC.

This clonotype appeared many times. The chain combines TRBV7-2 with TRBJ2-3; 8 bases agree with TRBD1. CDR1 is SGHTA, CDR2 FQGNSA, per germline. This CDR3 is built from 16 residues. The V gene end was trimmed by 5 bases and the J gene end by 9 bases; junction bases not matched to a gene: 16. CDR3 DNA: TGTGCCAGCAGCCCGTCGTTTGAGACAGGGGATCTAACGCAGTATTTT. Protein sequence: CASSPSFETGDLTQYF.

A note on this clonotype: The CDR3 does not end in the conserved phenylalanine or tryptophan, so this is likely a read error. The gene calls are TRBV2 and TRBJ2-7; the D gene is possibly TRBD1 (6 bases). CDR1 is SNHLY, CDR2 FYNNEI, per germline. Trimming removed 7 bases from V and 6 bases from J, with 13 bases in between. CDR3 length equals 12 residues. The CDR3 is CASNPQGSEQYS. In DNA, the CDR3 is TGTGCCAGCAACCCCCAGGGGTCCGAGCAGTACTCC.

This clonotype was found many times. This chain joins TRBV5-8 and TRBJ2-5; possibly TRBD2 for D (6 bases). Trimming shortened V by 4 bases and J by 5 bases, and 12 bases separated the two germline ends. Germline lookup yields CDR1 SGHTS and CDR2 YDEGEE. The CDR3 contains 13 residues. The CDR3 bases are TGTGCCAGCAGCCCGGGCGGGGTTGAGACCCAGTACTTC. Amino acids: CASSPGGVETQYF.

This clonotype was seen many times. The chain links TRBV28 to TRBJ2-1; D not certain. Looked up from germline, CDR1 is MDHEN and CDR2 is SYDVKM. V was clipped by 3 bases and J by 6 bases, with 15 bases between them. CDR3 length: 15 amino acids. The CDR3 region is CASSLGGPFGNEQFF. The CDR3 nucleotides are TGTGCCAGCAGTTTGGGCGGCCCCTTCGGCAATGAGCAGTTCTTC. Supplemented by reference TRBV28 and TRBJ2-1, the full variable domain reads DVKVTQSSRYLVKRTGEKVFLECVQDMDHENMFWYRQDPGLGLRLIYFSYDVKMKEKGDIPEGYSVSREKKERFSLILESASTNQTSMYLCASSLGGPFGNEQFFGPGTRLTVL.

With regard to this clonotype: No DNA is shown, since the ends of the CDR3 on it are uncertain; the CDR3 is the one TCRdb lists. This rearrangement joins TRBV7-8 to TRBJ2-3; TRBD1 was called by the table and not checked on the DNA. Germline CDR1 and CDR2: SGHVS and FQNEAQ. From its first to its last residue, the CDR3 has 21 amino acids. This chain's CDR3 is CASSFYICSARPGDGGDTQYF.

This clonotype was seen repeatedly, ten times or more. The rearrangement uses TRBV28 and TRBJ2-2; D tentatively fits TRBD1 or TRBD2 (6 bases each). The CDR3 sequence is 15 residues long. Looked up from germline, CDR1 is MDHEN and CDR2 is SYDVKM. V was clipped by 3 bases and J by 2 bases, with 10 bases between them. CDR3: CASSFWGANTGELFF. In nucleotides, the CDR3 is TGTGCCAGCAGTTTTTGGGGGGCCAACACCGGGGAGCTGTTTTTT.

This clonotype was recorded at least ten times. The rearrangement uses TRBV2 and TRBJ2-3; TRBD2 matches 11 bases. CDR3 length: 16 residues. V dropped 7 bases and J dropped 1; count of bases not matched to a gene: 7. The germline V gene encodes CDR1 SNHLY and CDR2 FYNNEI. CDR3 sequence: CASTKLAGAGTDTQYF. The CDR3 nucleotides are TGTGCCAGCACCAAACTAGCGGGAGCCGGCACAGATACGCAGTATTTT.

In this sample, this clonotype turned up a few times. A much larger clone sits a single nucleotide away, making a read error possible. V is TRBV10-3 and J is TRBJ1-2; D unclear. V shed 6 bases and J shed 2 bases, with 16 bases lying between them. Germline CDR1 is ENHRY and CDR2 is SYGVKD. This CDR3 region has 15 residues. Here the CDR3 reads CAISPRNPRNYGYTF. The CDR3 nucleotides read TGTGCCATCAGCCCCAGGAATCCTAGAAACTATGGCTACACCTTC.

This chain uses TRBV20-1 with TRBJ2-3, with TRBD2 matching 9 bases. The germline V gene encodes CDR1 DFQATT and CDR2 SNEGSKA (reference sequence). Losses at the gene ends were 4 bases for V and 1 base for J; bases not matched to a gene: 3. The CDR3 extends over 14 amino acids. CDR3 loop: CSATRLAGTDTQYF. CDR3 nucleotide sequence: TGCAGTGCTACTAGACTAGCGGGCACAGATACGCAGTATTTT.

On this clonotype: This is likely a read error, given that the CDR3 carries no conserved phenylalanine or tryptophan at its end. It is unclear where the CDR3 begins or ends on the DNA, so no DNA is shown, and the CDR3 is as TCRdb lists it. The chain combines TRBV7-2 with TRBJ2-7; TRBD2 reflects the table's D call only, with no check against the DNA. The CDR3 has 8 amino acids, counting both end residues. CDR1 is SGHTA and CDR2 is FQGNSA in the germline V gene. CDR3 residues: CASSREAG.

This clonotype was seen more than once but under ten times. J is TRBJ1-6 and V is TRBV2; tentatively, D is TRBD1 (5 bases). Trimming left V 2 bases short and J 7 bases short, with 12 bases between. The CDR3 runs to 15 residues. From germline, CDR1 is SNHLY and CDR2 FYNNEI. For the CDR3, the DNA is TGTGCCAGCAGTGAATCGGGGGGTCGGAATTCACCCCTCCACTTT. Protein product: CASSESGGRNSPLHF.

As concerns this clonotype: A much larger clone differs by one base, so this may be a read error. V gene TRBV27 combines with J gene TRBJ2-7; maybe TRBD1 (5 bases). V shed 2 bases and J shed 6 bases, with 14 bases lying between them. Per germline, CDR1 MNHEY and CDR2 SMNVEV (reference sequence). This CDR3 has 14 amino acids. CDR3 bases: TGTGCCAGCAGTTTAAATCAGGGCAAGAGCGAGCAGTACTTC. It yields the protein CASSLNQGKSEQYF.

At least ten counts were recorded for this clonotype. The V and J genes are TRBV6-1 and TRBJ2-2, with 7 bases fitting TRBD1. This CDR3 is built from 16 residues. V was clipped by 6 bases and J by 1 base; unmatched bases: 8. Germline V gene sequence: CDR1 MNHNS, CDR2 SASEGT. The CDR3 DNA sequence: TGTGCCAGCAGGGAACCGGGACAGCGGAACACCGGGGAGCTGTTTTTT. Its translation: CASREPGQRNTGELFF.

Ten or more counts support this clonotype. The rearrangement joins TRBV29-1 to TRBJ1-2; D unclear. CDR3 length: 12 residues. Germline lookup yields CDR1 SQVTM and CDR2 ANQGSEA. V lost 1 base to trimming and J lost 5 bases, with 8 bases between them. The CDR3 reads CSVEVGGYGYTF. CDR3 sequence (DNA): TGCAGCGTTGAAGTAGGAGGATATGGCTACACCTTC.

A remark on this clonotype: A much larger clonotype is one base distant, so this may be a read error. This chain connects TRBV5-1 to TRBJ2-1, with 9 bases that match TRBD2. The CDR3 contains 15 residues. The trim removed 4 bases at V and 10 bases at J, leaving 12 bases unmatched. Germline V gene data show CDR1 as SGHRS and CDR2 as YFSETQ. CDR3 loop: CASSGGLAGGGEQFF. The CDR3 nucleotides are TGCGCCAGCAGCGGTGGCCTGGCGGGAGGGGGGGAGCAGTTCTTC.

For this clonotype: Since the CDR3 does not end with the conserved phenylalanine or tryptophan, this likely comes from a read error. The V call is TRBV30, the J call TRBJ1-1, with no clear D. Germline CDR1 and CDR2: GTSNPN and SVGIG (reference sequence). Trimming took off 3 bases at V and 0 bases at J, with 11 bases between the two ends. The CDR3 has 14 amino acids. DNA of the CDR3: TGTGCCTGGAGCTTTAACCTAATGAACACTGAAGCTTTCCTT. This translates into CAWSFNLMNTEAFL.

Of note for this clonotype: A much larger clonotype is one base distant, so this may be a read error. The V call is TRBV5-6, the J call TRBJ2-7, with 10 bases matching TRBD1. The CDR3 covers 14 residues. Per the germline V gene, CDR1 is SGHDT and CDR2 is YYEEEE. J lost 4 bases, V lost 4 bases, and 5 bases had no gene match. The CDR3 DNA reads as TGTGCCAGCAGCATCGGGACAGGGGTATACGAGCAGTACTTC. It yields the protein CASSIGTGVYEQYF.

This clonotype has a count of ten or more. The chain recombines TRBV7-2 with TRBJ1-5; 8 nucleotides line up with TRBD1. V was pared by 5 bases and J by 4 bases, with 13 bases of the junction left unmatched. The CDR3 length is 17 residues. The V gene's germline CDR1 is SGHTA and CDR2 FQGNSA. In nucleotides, the CDR3 is TGTGCCAGCAGCCATCAACCAGGGGGCAAGGGAAATCAGCCCCAGCATTTT. This sequence encodes CASSHQPGGKGNQPQHF.

There are many counts of this clonotype. The chain combines TRBV27 with TRBJ2-7; D possibly uses TRBD1 or TRBD2 (5 bases each). Per germline, CDR1 MNHEY and CDR2 SMNVEV (reference sequence). Trimming removed 2 bases from V and 2 bases from J, with 13 bases in between. The CDR3 runs 15 residues. The CDR3 sequence: CASSLLGTDTYEQYF. The CDR3 DNA sequence: TGTGCCAGCAGTTTACTGGGGACGGATACCTACGAGCAGTACTTC.

The chain links TRBV4-2 to TRBJ1-1; the D is unclear. Germline CDR1 and CDR2: LGHNA and YNFKEQ. Between the trimmed V and J ends, which lost 4 bases and 3 bases, there was a span of 12 bases. CDR3 length: 14 amino acids. CDR3 in amino acids: CASSPYAGYTEAFF. CDR3 in DNA: TGTGCCAGCAGCCCCTACGCGGGGTACACTGAAGCTTTCTTT.